Listed here are 20 T cell receptor beta chains from one sample, sequenced in a study of blood T cell repertoires in COVID-19. Only in-frame clones appear in the TCRdb table, and some are missing; sequencing was by immunoSEQ multiplex PCR. Of about 380,000 clones listed, approximately 90% were seen once; the top ten hold 1.2%. Sequencing input: PBMCs or T cells enriched from blood (not recorded which). The receptor set was obtained from a young woman who had recovered from COVID-19.

This chain connects TRBV6-4 to TRBJ2-3; 7 nucleotides agree with TRBD1. This CDR3 is built from 15 residues. V shed 6 bases, J shed 4 bases, and the junction held 10 bases outside the gene matches. The germline CDR1 and CDR2 sequences are MRHNA and SNTAGT. The CDR3 sequence: CASRVRDSSSDTQYF. The CDR3 bases are TGTGCCAGCAGAGTCCGGGACAGCAGCTCAGATACGCAGTATTTT.

The V call is TRBV28, the J call TRBJ2-7; 7 nucleotides line up with TRBD1. The germline CDR1 and CDR2 sequences are MDHEN and SYDVKM. The CDR3 is 14 amino acids. V was pared by 7 bases and J by 0 bases, with 6 bases of the junction left unmatched. CDR3 region: CASTPGTDSYEQYF. CDR3 nucleotides: TGTGCCAGCACCCCCGGGACAGACTCCTACGAGCAGTACTTC.

The J gene is TRBJ1-1, the V gene TRBV7-9; 7 positions agree with TRBD1. CDR1 is SEHNR, CDR2 FQNEAQ, per germline (reference sequence). This CDR3 is built from 14 residues. Unmatched junction bases numbered 4, after V lost 5 bases and J lost 1 base. The chain's CDR3 is CASSLGTENTEAFF. The CDR3 DNA is TGTGCCAGCAGCCTAGGGACAGAGAACACTGAAGCTTTCTTT. Looking up the rest from reference TRBV7-9 and TRBJ1-1 gives the full variable domain: DTGVSQNPRHKITKRGQNVTFRCDPISEHNRLYWYRQTLGQGPEFLTYFQNEAQLEKSRLLSDRFSAERPKGSFSTLEIQRTEQGDSAMYLCASSLGTENTEAFFGQGTRLTVV.

This clone was seen once. The chain combines TRBV3-1 (or the pseudogene TRBV3-2) with TRBJ2-2; 8 nucleotides align to TRBD2. CDR3 length equals 16 residues. V shed 3 bases and J 4 bases; nucleotides not matched to a gene: 7. Germline CDR1 and CDR2: LGHDT and YNNKEL (reference sequence). The CDR3 bases are TGTGCCAGCAGCCATCGGGAGGGGGGAATCACCGGGGAGCTGTTTTTT. This codes for CASSHREGGITGELFF.

This clone was found once. The chain employs TRBV5-4 and TRBJ2-5, with D possibly matching TRBD2 (6 bases). Germline CDR1 is SGHNT and CDR2 is YYREEE (reference sequence). This CDR3 is built from 13 residues. Trimming removed 7 bases at V and 2 bases at J, with 12 bases between. Here the CDR3 reads CASHLALQETQYF. The CDR3 bases are TGTGCCAGCCACCTAGCGCTTCAAGAGACCCAGTACTTC.

CDR3 amino acids: CAISLQGADTEAFF. The CDR3 DNA follows: TGTGCCATCAGCTTACAGGGGGCAGACACTGAAGCTTTCTTT. V and J are TRBV10-3 and TRBJ1-1; 9 nucleotides match TRBD1. The ends lost 6 bases at V and 3 bases at J; junction bases unmatched: 5. This CDR3 has 14 residues. Per germline, CDR1 ENHRY and CDR2 SYGVKD.

The table lists this clone with a few counts. The chain is built from TRBV18 and TRBJ2-2; 7 nucleotides agree with TRBD1. V was pared by 0 bases and J by 7 bases, with 5 bases of the junction left unmatched. The germline V gene has CDR1 KGHSH and CDR2 LQKENI. The CDR3 extends over 15 amino acids. The CDR3 region is CASSPPQGRVGELFF. Here the CDR3 DNA reads TGTGCCAGCTCACCACCACAGGGGCGCGTCGGGGAGCTGTTTTTT.

This chain uses TRBV18 with TRBJ2-5, with a possible D match to TRBD2 (5 bases). CDR1 KGHSH and CDR2 LQKENI come from the germline V gene. V lost 4 bases and J lost 5, with 11 bases in between. The CDR3 consists of 13 residues. CDR3 residues: CASSQNSEETQYF. The CDR3 DNA reads TGTGCCAGCTCACAAAATAGCGAGGAGACCCAGTACTTC.

The J gene is TRBJ2-3, the V gene TRBV18, with a weak D call TRBD1 (5 bases). This CDR3 contains 14 residues. CDR1 and CDR2 from the germline V gene are KGHSH and LQKENI. V lost 1 base, J lost 2 bases, and 7 bases lay in between. DNA for the CDR3: TGTGCCAGCTCACCACAGGGGAACACAGATACGCAGTATTTT. Its translation: CASSPQGNTDTQYF.

This clone appeared a few times. This chain joins TRBV11-3 and TRBJ2-3; D not resolved. Trimming removed 4 bases at V and 6 bases at J, with 14 bases between. Germline loops: CDR1 SGHNT, CDR2 YENEEA. The CDR3 has 14 amino acids. DNA of the CDR3: TGTGCCAGCAGCTCCCGGGTTGCCGAGGATACGCAGTATTTT. This encodes CASSSRVAEDTQYF.

The genes are TRBV9 and TRBJ1-1; unclear D gene. The CDR3 is made up of 13 amino acids. Trimming shortened V by 3 bases and J by 2 bases, and 8 bases separated the two germline ends. Germline CDR1 SGDLS, CDR2 YYNGEE. The CDR3 DNA follows: TGTGCCAGCAGCGCGGTCATTAACACTGAAGCTTTCTTT. Protein product: CASSAVINTEAFF.

The rearrangement joins TRBV2 to TRBJ1-2; 8 positions match TRBD1. The CDR3 length is 14 residues. After removal of 6 bases from V and 7 bases from J, the junction contained 10 bases not matched to a gene. Germline assignment: CDR1 SNHLY and CDR2 FYNNEI. The chain's CDR3 is CASSVGQGLSGYTF. CDR3 bases: TGTGCCAGCAGCGTCGGACAGGGCCTGAGTGGCTACACCTTC. The variable domain in full, completed from reference TRBV2 and TRBJ1-2, reads EPEVTQTPSHQVTQMGQEVILRCVPISNHLYFYWYRQILGQKVEFLVSFYNNEISEKSEIFDDQFSVERPDGSNFTLKIRSTKLEDSAMYFCASSVGQGLSGYTFGSGTRLTVV.

In this sample, this clone turned up once. This chain connects TRBV7-9 to TRBJ1-4, with 11 bases aligning to TRBD1. From germline, CDR1 is SEHNR and CDR2 FQNEAQ (reference sequence). The V segment lost 5 bases and the J segment 0 bases; nucleotides outside the gene matches: 8. The length of the CDR3 is 18 residues. The CDR3 DNA reads as TGTGCCAGCAGCCGAGGACAGGGGGCAGCTTCAACTAATGAAAAACTGTTTTTT. Its protein product is CASSRGQGAASTNEKLFF.

This clone came up once. This rearrangement joins TRBV19 to TRBJ1-1; 7 bases map to TRBD1. Germline values: CDR1 LNHDA, CDR2 SQIVND (reference sequence). V shed 5 bases and J 0 bases; nucleotides not matched to a gene: 18. The CDR3 contains 19 residues. CDR3 DNA: TGTGCCAGTAGTTCTGCCACAGGGGCCGATAAAAATGTGAACACTGAAGCTTTCTTT. Translation: CASSSATGADKNVNTEAFF.

The chain has TRBV5-4 and TRBJ1-1, with D hard to call. In germline, CDR1 is SGHNT, CDR2 YYREEE (reference sequence). V gave up 3 bases and J gave up 1 base, with 7 bases separating them. The CDR3 has 13 amino acids. The CDR3 region has the DNA TGTGCCAGCAGCTCTCCGTCGAACACTGAAGCTTTCTTT. Amino acid sequence: CASSSPSNTEAFF.

This clone was seen more than once but under ten times. V usage is TRBV29-1 and J usage is TRBJ2-1; weak D call: TRBD2 (7 bases). V lost 2 bases, J lost 6 bases, and 14 bases lay in between. The germline V gene encodes CDR1 SQVTM and CDR2 ANQGSEA. This CDR3 has 14 amino acids. CDR3 in DNA: TGCAGCGTTGAAAGTGCGGGGGCCGTCAATGAGCAGTTCTTC. The encoded protein is CSVESAGAVNEQFF.

The chain couples TRBV19 to TRBJ2-7, with TRBD1 identical over 9 bases. The J segment lost 5 bases and the V segment lost 7 bases, leaving 6 bases of the junction unmatched. This CDR3 spans 13 amino acids. From germline, CDR1 is LNHDA and CDR2 SQIVND (reference sequence). Here the CDR3 DNA reads TGTGCCAGTATGGCGGACAGGGGAGACGAGCAGTACTTC. Amino acid sequence: CASMADRGDEQYF. The entire variable domain, with the rest obtained from reference TRBV19 and TRBJ2-7, is as follows: DGGITQSPKYLFRKEGQNVTLSCEQNLNHDAMYWYRQDPGQGLRLIYYSQIVNDFQKGDIAEGYSVSREKKESFPLTVTSAQKNPTAFYLCASMADRGDEQYFGPGTRLTVT.

The chain links TRBV10-3 to TRBJ2-3; TRBD2 matches 8 bases. The CDR3 extends over 14 amino acids. CDR1 and CDR2 (germline): ENHRY, SYGVKD. CDR3 nucleotides: TGTGCAATTCGTCAAGCGGGGGAAGGAGATACGCAGTATTTT. Translation: CAIRQAGEGDTQYF.

This chain joins TRBV27 and TRBJ2-2, with TRBD1 matching over 10 bases. Germline CDR1 reads MNHEY; CDR2 reads SMNVEV (reference sequence). This CDR3 has 19 residues. Trimming removed 5 bases from V and 6 bases from J; junction bases left unmatched: 18. This chain's CDR3 is CASSPRLSRQGALAGELFF. The CDR3 bases are TGTGCCAGCAGTCCACGGCTCTCTCGACAGGGGGCTTTAGCCGGGGAGCTGTTTTTT.

The CDR3 here is CASSQMSDGGFYEQYF. CDR3 sequence (DNA): TGCGCCAGCAGCCAGATGTCAGACGGGGGGTTCTACGAGCAGTACTTC. This chain links TRBV4-1 with TRBJ2-7, with TRBD2 matching 7 bases. CDR1 is MGHRA and CDR2 is YSYEKL in the germline V gene. The CDR3 totals 16 residues. With V trimmed by 3 bases and J by 3 bases, 11 bases remained unmatched.